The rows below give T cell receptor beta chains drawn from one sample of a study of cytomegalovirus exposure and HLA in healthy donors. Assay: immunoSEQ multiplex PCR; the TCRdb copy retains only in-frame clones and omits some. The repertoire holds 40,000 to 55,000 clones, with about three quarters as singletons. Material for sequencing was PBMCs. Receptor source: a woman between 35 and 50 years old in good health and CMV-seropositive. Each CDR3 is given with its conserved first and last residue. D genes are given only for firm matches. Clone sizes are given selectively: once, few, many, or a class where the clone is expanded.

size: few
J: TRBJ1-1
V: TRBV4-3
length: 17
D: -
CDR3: CASSHLGGMSRNTEAFF
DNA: TGCGCCAGCAGCCACCTCGGCGGGATGAGTAGGAACACTGAAGCTTTCTTT

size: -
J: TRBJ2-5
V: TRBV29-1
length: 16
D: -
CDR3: CSVAWGLGVSEETQYF
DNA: TGCAGCGTAGCATGGGGCCTGGGTGTCAGTGAAGAGACCCAGTACTTC

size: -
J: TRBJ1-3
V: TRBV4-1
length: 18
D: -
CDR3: CASSRPGVTDDPLNTIYF
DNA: TGCGCCAGCAGCCGCCCAGGGGTCACAGACGATCCCCTAAACACCATATATTTT

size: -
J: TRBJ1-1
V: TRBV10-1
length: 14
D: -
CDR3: CASSPARGNTEAFF
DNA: TGCGCCAGCAGCCCGGCCCGAGGGAACACTGAAGCTTTCTTT

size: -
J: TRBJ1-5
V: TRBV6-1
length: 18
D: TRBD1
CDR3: CASSEWTGTGGGNQPQHF
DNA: TGTGCCAGCAGTGAATGGACCGGGACAGGGGGAGGAAATCAGCCCCAGCATTTT

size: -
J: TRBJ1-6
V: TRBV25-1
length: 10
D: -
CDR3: CASRSKPLHF
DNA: TGTGCCAGCAGAAGCAAACCCCTCCACTTT

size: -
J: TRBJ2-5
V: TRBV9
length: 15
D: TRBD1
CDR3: CASSVVPGTGETQYF
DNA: TGTGCCAGCAGCGTAGTGCCAGGGACAGGGGAGACCCAGTACTTC

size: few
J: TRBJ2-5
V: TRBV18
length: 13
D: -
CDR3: CASSATGQETQYF
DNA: TGTGCCAGCTCAGCGACAGGTCAAGAGACCCAGTACTTC

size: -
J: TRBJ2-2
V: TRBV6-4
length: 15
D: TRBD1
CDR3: CASSRQGSATGELFF
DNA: TGTGCCAGCAGCAGACAGGGTAGTGCCACCGGGGAGCTGTTTTTT

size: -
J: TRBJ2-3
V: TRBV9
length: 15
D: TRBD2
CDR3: CASSVGRGGGDTQYF
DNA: TGTGCCAGCAGCGTTGGGCGGGGGGGAGGAGATACGCAGTATTTT

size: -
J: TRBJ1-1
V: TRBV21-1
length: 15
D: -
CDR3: CASSRPQGPDTEAFF
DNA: TGTGCCAGCAGCCGGCCACAGGGACCGGACACTGAAGCTTTCTTT

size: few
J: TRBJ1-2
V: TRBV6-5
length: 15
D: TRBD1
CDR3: CASSYRFGTGGGYTF
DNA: TGTGCCAGCAGTTATCGCTTTGGGACAGGGGGTGGCTACACCTTC

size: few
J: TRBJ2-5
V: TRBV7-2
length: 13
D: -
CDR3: CASSLMREETQYF
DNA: TGTGCCAGCAGCTTGATGAGGGAAGAGACCCAGTACTTC

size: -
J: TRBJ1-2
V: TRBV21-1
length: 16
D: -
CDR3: CASRPPQWGGHYGYTF
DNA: TGTGCCAGCAGACCCCCTCAATGGGGGGGACACTATGGCTACACCTTC

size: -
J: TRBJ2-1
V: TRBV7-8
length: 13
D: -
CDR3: CASSARLGNEQFF
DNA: TGTGCCAGCAGCGCCCGACTGGGCAATGAGCAGTTCTTC

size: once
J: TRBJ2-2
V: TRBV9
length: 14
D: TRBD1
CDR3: CASSSQGAVGELFF
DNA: TGTGCCAGCAGCTCGCAGGGGGCGGTCGGGGAGCTGTTTTTT

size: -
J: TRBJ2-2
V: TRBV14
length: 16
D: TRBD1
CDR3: CASSLAGTGVTGELFF
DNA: TGTGCCAGCAGCCTAGCCGGGACAGGAGTCACCGGGGAGCTGTTTTTT

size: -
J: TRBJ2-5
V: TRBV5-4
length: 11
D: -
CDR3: CASGQQETQYF
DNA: TGTGCCAGTGGACAGCAAGAGACCCAGTACTTC